This record covers a single T cell receptor beta chain. This entry is derived from a study of blood T cells in healthy people across ages. The CDR3 is made up of 19 amino acids. V lost 9 bases and J lost 0, with 26 bases in between. From germline, CDR1 is SNHLY and CDR2 FYNNEI. Together with a sample-barcoded 5' primer, a J-beta primer mix was included in a second PCR lasting about 7 to 12 cycles. Template switching added a 12-random-nucleotide identifier to every cDNA molecule. Sequencing recovered at least 3 million CDR3-containing paired-end reads from each sample. TCRdb recomputed calls from the 5' RACE reads with MiXCR, one row per CDR3 protein. The sample comprises fewer than 700,000 distinct CDR3 sequences, around 41% of which are singletons, and approximately 29% rests with the top ten.

The sequenced sample was blood. The genes are TRBV2 and TRBJ1-4; tentative D call: TRBD1 (6 bases). The sequence came from an elderly man in good health. CDR3 sequence reads: CASKNYRESYDATNEKLFF. The DNA for the CDR3 is TGTGCCAGTAAGAATTACAGGGAATCCTATGATGCAACTAATGAAAAACTGTTTTTT.